This T cell receptor beta chain appears in the sequencing data of a study of CD8 T cells in Susac syndrome. An amount of RNA that ranged from roughly 0.45 to 1 ug was reverse transcribed with random hexamers. TCRdb itself ran the immunoSEQ multiplex PCR reads through MiXCR, one entry per CDR3 protein. The table lists about 300,000 distinct CDR3 sequences, 70% to 90% of them singletons. Negative magnetic isolation gave CD8+ and CD4+ cells; FACS enriched CD8+ TEMRA. Germline V CDR1 and CDR2: SGDLS, YYNGEE. With 6 bases clipped from V and 8 bases from J, the junction kept 4 bases outside the gene matches. This CDR3 comprises 14 residues.

V gene TRBV9 combines with J gene TRBJ2-1; 14 positions match TRBD2. The source is a human donor with multiple sclerosis. Sequencing used CD8+ T cells from PBMCs. This CDR3 reads CASTLGLAGDEQFF. In DNA form, the CDR3 reads TGTGCCAGCACCCTGGGACTAGCGGGAGATGAGCAGTTCTTC.